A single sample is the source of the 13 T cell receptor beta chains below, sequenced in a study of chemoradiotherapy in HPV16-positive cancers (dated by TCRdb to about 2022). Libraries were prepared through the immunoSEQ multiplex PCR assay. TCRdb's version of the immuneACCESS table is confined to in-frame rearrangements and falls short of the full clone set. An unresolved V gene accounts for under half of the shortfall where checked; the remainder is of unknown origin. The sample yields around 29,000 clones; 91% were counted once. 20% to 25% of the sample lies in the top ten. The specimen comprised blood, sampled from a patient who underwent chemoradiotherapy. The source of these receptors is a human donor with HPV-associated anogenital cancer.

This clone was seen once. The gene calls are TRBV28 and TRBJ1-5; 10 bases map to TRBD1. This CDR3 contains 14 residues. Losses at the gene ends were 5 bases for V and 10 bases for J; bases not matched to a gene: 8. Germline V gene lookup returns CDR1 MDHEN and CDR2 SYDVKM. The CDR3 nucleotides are TGTGCCAGCAGTGTAGACAGGGGGCATCGACCCCAGCATTTT. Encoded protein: CASSVDRGHRPQHF.

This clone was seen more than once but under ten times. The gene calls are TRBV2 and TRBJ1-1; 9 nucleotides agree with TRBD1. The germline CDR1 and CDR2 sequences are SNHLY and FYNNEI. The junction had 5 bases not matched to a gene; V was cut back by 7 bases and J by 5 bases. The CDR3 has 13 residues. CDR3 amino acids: CASKEGQGTEAFF. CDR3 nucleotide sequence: TGTGCCAGCAAGGAAGGACAGGGGACTGAAGCTTTCTTT.

The CDR3 loop is CASSFLGGNGVEQFF. Here the CDR3 DNA reads TGTGCCAGCAGCTTTCTTGGTGGAAACGGCGTTGAGCAGTTCTTC. The chain carries TRBV5-6 and TRBJ2-1; D unclear. The CDR3 is made up of 15 amino acids. Germline-derived CDR1 and CDR2 are SGHDT and YYEEEE. V shed 2 bases and J shed 9 bases, with 18 bases lying between them.

The CDR3 protein is CASSEGQISLLTDTQYF. In nucleotides, the CDR3 is TGTGCCAGCAGCGAGGGACAGATATCTCTTTTAACAGATACGCAGTATTTT. The chain links TRBV7-9 to TRBJ2-3, with 7 bases fitting TRBD1. This CDR3 comprises 17 residues. Germline assignment: CDR1 SEHNR and CDR2 FQNEAQ (reference sequence). J lost 3 bases, V lost 5 bases, and 14 bases had no gene match. Full variable domain (rest looked up from reference TRBV7-9 and TRBJ2-3): DTGVSQNPRHKITKRGQNVTFRCDPISEHNRLYWYRQTLGQGPEFLTYFQNEAQLEKSRLLSDRFSAERPKGSFSTLEIQRTEQGDSAMYLCASSEGQISLLTDTQYFGPGTRLTVL.

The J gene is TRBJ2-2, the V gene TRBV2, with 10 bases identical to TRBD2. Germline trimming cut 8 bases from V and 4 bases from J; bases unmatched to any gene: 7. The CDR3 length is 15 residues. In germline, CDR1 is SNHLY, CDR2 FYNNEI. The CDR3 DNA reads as TGTGCCAGCGGTCAGCGGGAGGGCCCCACCGGGGAGCTGTTTTTT. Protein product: CASGQREGPTGELFF.

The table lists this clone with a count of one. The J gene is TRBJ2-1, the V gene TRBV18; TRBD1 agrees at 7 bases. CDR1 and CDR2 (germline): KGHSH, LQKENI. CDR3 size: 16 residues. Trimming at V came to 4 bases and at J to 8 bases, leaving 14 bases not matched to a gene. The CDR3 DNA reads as TGTGCCAGCTCACTGACAGCGGTGACAGGGAACTATGAGCAGTTCTTC. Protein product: CASSLTAVTGNYEQFF.

CDR3 in amino acids: CASSSEGPRSSYNSPLHF. The CDR3 DNA reads TGTGCCAGCAGCTCAGAGGGGCCGCGAAGCTCCTATAATTCACCCCTCCACTTT. This sequence joins TRBV9 and TRBJ1-6; TRBD1 is a possible D gene (5 bases). The V and J ends lost 4 bases and 0 bases respectively, with 17 bases between them. Germline V gene data show CDR1 as SGDLS and CDR2 as YYNGEE. The CDR3 covers 18 residues.

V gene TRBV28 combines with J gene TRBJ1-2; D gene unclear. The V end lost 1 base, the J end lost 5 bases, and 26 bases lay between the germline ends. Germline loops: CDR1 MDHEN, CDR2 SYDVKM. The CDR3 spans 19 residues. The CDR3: CASSLFDPQALPGRYGYTF. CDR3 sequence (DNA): TGTGCCAGCAGTTTATTTGATCCGCAGGCACTACCGGGAAGATATGGCTACACCTTC.

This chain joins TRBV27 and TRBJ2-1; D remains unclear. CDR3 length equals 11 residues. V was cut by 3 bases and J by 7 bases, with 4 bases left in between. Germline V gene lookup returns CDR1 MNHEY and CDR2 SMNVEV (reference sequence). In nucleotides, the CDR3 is TGTGCCAGCAGTTTTCGAAATGAGCAGTTCTTC. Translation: CASSFRNEQFF.

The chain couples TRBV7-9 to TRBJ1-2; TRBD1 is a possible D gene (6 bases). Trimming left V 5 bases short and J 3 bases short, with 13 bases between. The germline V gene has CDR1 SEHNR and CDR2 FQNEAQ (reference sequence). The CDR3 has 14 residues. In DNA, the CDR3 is TGTGCCAGCAGCCACTCAGGGGTGGACTATGGCTACACCTTC. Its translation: CASSHSGVDYGYTF.

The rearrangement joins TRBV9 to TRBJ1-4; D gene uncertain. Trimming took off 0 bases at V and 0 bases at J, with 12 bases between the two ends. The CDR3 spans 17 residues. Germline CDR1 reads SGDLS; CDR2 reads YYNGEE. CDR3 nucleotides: TGTGCCAGCAGCGTAGCGGCAGGTTCTTCAACTAATGAAAAACTGTTTTTT. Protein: CASSVAAGSSTNEKLFF.

The CDR3 coding sequence is TGTGCCAGCAGTTACTCGCCCGGGTCTAGCAATCAGCCCCAGCATTTT. Translation gives CASSYSPGSSNQPQHF. This sequence joins TRBV6-6 and TRBJ1-5; D remains ambiguous. V gave up 0 bases and J gave up 0 bases, with 9 bases separating them. The CDR3 loop spans 16 amino acids. The germline V gene has CDR1 MNHNY and CDR2 SVGAGI (reference sequence).

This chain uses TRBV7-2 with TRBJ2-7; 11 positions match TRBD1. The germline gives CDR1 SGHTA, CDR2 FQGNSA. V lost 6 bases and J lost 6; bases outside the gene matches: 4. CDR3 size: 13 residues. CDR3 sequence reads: CASRRTGGGEQYF. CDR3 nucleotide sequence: TGTGCCAGCAGGCGGACAGGGGGCGGCGAGCAGTACTTC.